The 20 T cell receptor beta chains reported below all come from one sample, sequenced in a study of PD-1 blockade in classical Hodgkin lymphoma (dated by TCRdb to about 2020). This specimen's time point label, interpreted: cycle 2 day 1 (C2D1) of nivolumab. Every trial patient had relapsed after autologous stem cell transplantation, and cohorts A, B and C differed in prior brentuximab vedotin exposure. Library prep was done by the immunoSEQ multiplex PCR assay. TCRdb's version of the immuneACCESS table is confined to in-frame rearrangements and falls short of the full clone set. An unresolved V gene accounts for under half of the shortfall where checked; the remainder is of unknown origin. This sample gives more than 20,000 clones in total; around four fifths of them show up just once. The ten biggest clones cover roughly 17% of the sample. Material: peripheral blood mononuclear cells (PBMCs), obtained before the second cycle of nivolumab. The receptors originated from a human donor with classical Hodgkin lymphoma.

V usage is TRBV6-1 and J usage is TRBJ1-2; D possibly corresponds to TRBD1 (5 bases). CDR3 size: 14 residues. V was clipped by 2 bases and J by 6 bases, with 13 bases between them. From germline, CDR1 is MNHNS and CDR2 SASEGT. The CDR3 loop reads CASSESQGTNGYTF. CDR3 sequence (DNA): TGTGCCAGCAGTGAAAGCCAGGGAACAAATGGCTACACCTTC.

The chain is built from TRBV18 and TRBJ2-5; tentative D call: TRBD1 (6 bases). Trimming cost V 4 bases and J 4 bases, with 10 bases left between them. Germline V gene data show CDR1 as KGHSH and CDR2 as LQKENI. There are 13 residues in the CDR3. DNA for the CDR3: TGTGCCAGCTCACAAAAACAGGGAGAGACCCAGTACTTC. Encoded protein: CASSQKQGETQYF. Supplemented by reference TRBV18 and TRBJ2-5, the full variable domain reads NAGVMQNPRHLVRRRGQEARLRCSPMKGHSHVYWYRQLPEEGLKFMVYLQKENIIDESGMPKERFSAEFPKEGPSILRIQQVVRGDSAAYFCASSQKQGETQYFGPGTRLLVL.

The V call is TRBV5-4, the J call TRBJ1-1; D unresolved. Trimming left V 2 bases short and J 1 base short, with 6 bases between. Germline loops: CDR1 SGHNT, CDR2 YYREEE (reference sequence). This CDR3 has 13 amino acids. This chain's CDR3 is CASSLRGNTEAFF. CDR3 DNA: TGTGCCAGCAGCTTACGCGGGAACACTGAAGCTTTCTTT.

The CDR3 DNA is TGTGCCAGCAGCTATTGGGGCCGGGATGAGCAGTTCTTC. Translating it yields CASSYWGRDEQFF. The chain carries TRBV6-6 and TRBJ2-1; D perhaps matches TRBD1 (5 bases). The V gene's germline CDR1 is MNHNY and CDR2 SVGAGI (reference sequence). This CDR3 is built from 13 residues. Trimming took 6 bases from V and 8 from J, leaving 14 bases between them.

The genes are TRBV4-1 and TRBJ1-6, with D uncertain. Germline V gene lookup returns CDR1 MGHRA and CDR2 YSYEKL. CDR3 length: 19 residues. V lost 0 bases and J lost 0, with 15 bases in between. Here the CDR3 reads CASSQEAGKVSSYNSPLHF. The CDR3 DNA follows: TGCGCCAGCAGCCAAGAGGCCGGTAAAGTGAGCTCCTATAATTCACCCCTCCACTTT.

The rearrangement uses TRBV7-2 and TRBJ2-5; D is undetermined. From germline, CDR1 is SGHTA and CDR2 FQGNSA. Trimming stripped 0 bases from V and 3 bases from J, with 5 bases between. The CDR3 has 13 amino acids. The CDR3 coding sequence is TGTGCCAGCAGCTTAGCCAGGAAAGAGACCCAGTACTTC. Translation gives CASSLARKETQYF. Supplemented by reference TRBV7-2 and TRBJ2-5, the full variable domain reads GAGVSQSPSNKVTEKGKDVELRCDPISGHTALYWYRQSLGQGLEFLIYFQGNSAPDKSGLPSDRFSAERTGGSVSTLTIQRTQQEDSAVYLCASSLARKETQYFGPGTRLLVL.

In its sample, this clone was seen a few times. The chain uses TRBV5-5 and TRBJ1-3; maybe TRBD1 (5 bases). This CDR3 region has 12 residues. Per germline, CDR1 SGHKS and CDR2 YYEKEE (reference sequence). The V end was cut by 4 bases, the J end by 8 bases, with 10 bases between. The DNA for the CDR3 is TGTGCCAGCAGCCCGGCGGGGGACACCATATATTTT. It is translated as CASSPAGDTIYF.

This clone was found once. This sequence joins TRBV10-3 and TRBJ2-7; D is unclear. V was pared by 6 bases and J by 0 bases, with 15 bases between. Germline values: CDR1 ENHRY, CDR2 SYGVKD. The CDR3 is made up of 15 amino acids. The CDR3 sequence is CAISKTVNVSYEQYV. CDR3 nucleotide sequence: TGTGCCATCAGCAAAACAGTGAATGTCTCCTACGAGCAGTACGTC.

The chain links TRBV5-1 to TRBJ2-5, with D hard to call. Trimming removed 1 base at V and 0 bases at J, with 7 bases between. CDR1 SGHRS and CDR2 YFSETQ come from the germline V gene. The length of the CDR3 is 14 residues. The CDR3 DNA sequence: TGCGCCAGCAGCTTGACCTCGTACCAAGAGACCCAGTACTTC. It encodes CASSLTSYQETQYF.

This clone was seen once. The V gene is TRBV9, the J gene TRBJ1-1; 9 nucleotides line up with TRBD1. J lost 0 bases, V lost 3 bases, and 12 bases had no gene match. CDR1 and CDR2 (germline): SGDLS, YYNGEE. This CDR3 comprises 18 residues. CDR3 sequence: CASSARIPGQGLNTEAFF. The CDR3, as DNA: TGTGCCAGCAGCGCCCGGATCCCGGGACAGGGACTGAACACTGAAGCTTTCTTT.

The rearrangement links TRBV19 to TRBJ1-5, with D perhaps matching TRBD1 (5 bases). The CDR3 is 16 amino acids. V gave up 0 bases and J gave up 10 bases, with 19 bases separating them. Per germline, CDR1 LNHDA and CDR2 SQIVND (reference sequence). CDR3 DNA: TGTGCCAGTAGTATAGATCCGAGGGGTGGCACTTTACCCCAGCATTTT. This gives the protein CASSIDPRGGTLPQHF.

By its share, this clone is medium-sized. The chain links TRBV28 to TRBJ1-6; 7 bases are shared with TRBD1. This CDR3 is built from 17 residues. Germline-derived CDR1 and CDR2 are MDHEN and SYDVKM. The ends lost 6 bases at V and 1 base at J; junction bases unmatched: 9. CDR3 sequence reads: CASSYTGVGSYNSPLHF. CDR3 in DNA: TGTGCCAGCAGCTACACAGGGGTAGGTTCCTATAATTCACCCCTCCACTTT.

V usage is TRBV6-5 and J usage is TRBJ1-5; D is ambiguous. Trimming took off 6 bases at V and 1 base at J, with 13 bases between the two ends. The germline gives CDR1 MNHEY, CDR2 SVGAGI. The CDR3 is 15 amino acids. This chain's CDR3 is CASRLGRGSNQPQHF. Here the CDR3 DNA reads TGTGCCAGCAGACTCGGACGGGGAAGCAATCAGCCCCAGCATTTT.

The CDR3 sequence is CASSNRDIYTDTQYF. DNA for the CDR3: TGTGCCAGCAGCAACCGGGACATATACACAGATACGCAGTATTTT. The chain links TRBV7-9 to TRBJ2-3, with a tentative D call TRBD1 (6 bases). The germline V gene encodes CDR1 SEHNR and CDR2 FQNEAQ (reference sequence). Trimming pared 5 bases from V and 2 bases from J, leaving 14 bases between. This CDR3 is 15 amino acids long.

The V call is TRBV9, the J call TRBJ1-1, with TRBD1 identical over 7 bases. Germline trimming cut 4 bases from V and 8 bases from J; bases unmatched to any gene: 8. Germline V gene sequence: CDR1 SGDLS, CDR2 YYNGEE. The CDR3 extends over 13 amino acids. CDR3 sequence (DNA): TGTGCCAGCAGCCTGAGCGCAGGGGGAGAAGCTTTCTTT. As protein: CASSLSAGGEAFF.

The CDR3 DNA sequence: TGTGCCAGTAGTATCCAGGGACCCTACGAGCAGTACTTC. Its translation: CASSIQGPYEQYF. The chain joins TRBV19 to TRBJ2-7; TRBD1 or TRBD2 may be the D gene (5 bases each). V was shortened by 3 bases and J by 2 bases, with 8 bases between the two germline ends. Germline V lookup: CDR1 LNHDA, CDR2 SQIVND (reference sequence). This CDR3 contains 13 residues.

The J gene is TRBJ2-1, the V gene TRBV2; 12 bases align to TRBD2. The CDR3 is made up of 15 amino acids. J was trimmed by 4 bases and V by 4 bases; bases with no gene match: 2. Germline assignment: CDR1 SNHLY and CDR2 FYNNEI. This CDR3 reads CASSGLAGAYNEQFF. DNA for the CDR3: TGTGCCAGCAGTGGACTAGCGGGGGCTTACAATGAGCAGTTCTTC. Full variable domain (missing parts from reference TRBV2 and TRBJ2-1): EPEVTQTPSHQVTQMGQEVILRCVPISNHLYFYWYRQILGQKVEFLVSFYNNEISEKSEIFDDQFSVERPDGSNFTLKIRSTKLEDSAMYFCASSGLAGAYNEQFFGPGTRLTVL.

This clone was observed once. This chain links TRBV5-1 with TRBJ1-3; maybe TRBD1 (6 bases). In germline, CDR1 is SGHRS, CDR2 YFSETQ. The CDR3 extends over 15 amino acids. With 4 bases removed from V and 0 bases from J, the gap between germline ends came to 11 bases. CDR3 DNA: TGCGCCAGCAGCGTGGGGGCCTACTCTGGAAACACCATATATTTT. Protein: CASSVGAYSGNTIYF.

Points on this clone: This sample also contains other DNA sequences that code for the same CDR3. This chain links TRBV6-1 with TRBJ1-4, with D unresolved. In germline, CDR1 is MNHNS, CDR2 SASEGT. Between the trimmed V and J ends, which lost 2 bases and 0 bases, there was a span of 4 bases. The CDR3 covers 14 residues. DNA of the CDR3: TGTGCCAGCAGTGAACCCGCAACTAATGAAAAACTGTTTTTT. Protein product: CASSEPATNEKLFF.

The rearrangement joins TRBV11-2 to TRBJ2-7; D is uncertain. Trimming removed 1 base from V and 4 bases from J, with 8 bases in between. This CDR3 has 13 amino acids. Germline V lookup: CDR1 SGHAT, CDR2 FQNNGV. CDR3 nucleotide sequence: TGTGCCAGCAGCTTAGCGACTTATTACGAGCAGTACGTC. Translating gives CASSLATYYEQYV.